These 32 T cell receptor beta chains were all obtained from the same sample, sequenced in a study of blood T cell repertoires in COVID-19. Assay: immunoSEQ multiplex PCR; the TCRdb copy retains only in-frame clones and omits some. The data contain under 250,000 clones, about 85% of them singletons. Sequencing was performed on peripheral blood. The receptors originated from a man in his fifties or sixties who had recovered from COVID-19.

The chain is built from TRBV5-6 and TRBJ2-7; 8 nucleotides line up with TRBD1. V lost 4 bases to trimming and J lost 5 bases; unmatched junction nucleotides: 5. The CDR3 sequence is 13 residues long. From germline, CDR1 is SGHDT and CDR2 YYEEEE. CDR3 coding DNA: TGTGCCAGCAGCCGGGACAGGCTCGACGAGCAGTACTTC. Its protein product is CASSRDRLDEQYF.

V is TRBV2 and J is TRBJ2-7, with D maybe TRBD1 (6 bases). With 3 bases removed from V and 4 bases from J, the gap between germline ends came to 10 bases. CDR1 and CDR2 (germline): SNHLY, FYNNEI. CDR3 length equals 13 residues. The CDR3 sequence: CASSDRGFYEQYF. The DNA for the CDR3 is TGTGCCAGCAGTGACAGGGGCTTTTACGAGCAGTACTTC.

This rearrangement joins TRBV5-5 to TRBJ2-7; the D gene is possibly TRBD1 (5 bases). V lost 3 bases to trimming and J lost 7 bases, with 17 bases between them. The CDR3 is 14 amino acids. Germline V CDR1 and CDR2: SGHKS, YYEKEE (reference sequence). The CDR3 DNA reads as TGTGCCAGCAGCTGGGTGGGGCTATCTACGGAGCAGTACTTC. Translation gives CASSWVGLSTEQYF.

The genes are TRBV7-9 and TRBJ2-1; TRBD2 aligns across 8 bases. CDR1 SEHNR and CDR2 FQNEAQ come from the germline V gene (reference sequence). After removal of 4 bases from V and 9 bases from J, the junction contained 11 bases not matched to a gene. The CDR3 loop spans 15 amino acids. CDR3 DNA sequence: TGTGCCAGCAGCTCCCGGGGGGGACTAGAAGGTGAGCAGTTCTTC. Protein product: CASSSRGGLEGEQFF.

The V gene is TRBV10-1, the J gene TRBJ2-5; 7 nucleotides align to TRBD2. CDR1 and CDR2 from the germline V gene are WNHNN and SYGVQD (reference sequence). The V and J ends lost 0 bases and 7 bases, in that order; junction bases with no gene match: 5. The CDR3 is 14 amino acids. CDR3 DNA: TGCGCCAGCAGTGAGTCGGGCAGGGAGGGGACCCAGTACTTC. This translates into CASSESGREGTQYF.

The V call is TRBV19, the J call TRBJ1-1, with 12 bases matching TRBD1. The CDR3 runs to 16 residues. Germline trimming cut 5 bases from V and 4 bases from J; bases unmatched to any gene: 8. CDR1 is LNHDA, CDR2 SQIVND, per germline (reference sequence). CDR3 in amino acids: CASSPGQGATATEAFF. The CDR3, as DNA: TGTGCCAGTAGTCCGGGACAGGGGGCGACGGCCACTGAAGCTTTCTTT.

For the CDR3, the DNA is TGTGCCAGTAGGCCCACAGGGGGCAAAGAGACCCAGTACTTC. Its translation: CASRPTGGKETQYF. The genes are TRBV19 and TRBJ2-5; the match to TRBD1 covers 9 bases. The CDR3 loop spans 14 amino acids. Trimming removed 6 bases from V and 3 bases from J; junction bases left unmatched: 5. The V gene's germline CDR1 is LNHDA and CDR2 SQIVND (reference sequence).

The CDR3 sequence: CASSVSRTAYNQPQHF. In DNA, the CDR3 is TGTGCCAGCAGTGTAAGTCGGACAGCATACAATCAGCCCCAGCATTTT. V usage is TRBV6-1 and J usage is TRBJ1-5, with TRBD1 as a possible D gene (6 bases). The ends were cut back, 4 bases at V and 3 bases at J, with 16 bases in the middle. This CDR3 has 16 residues. Germline V lookup: CDR1 MNHNS, CDR2 SASEGT.

The chain links TRBV29-1 to TRBJ2-3, with D possibly being TRBD1 (6 bases). Germline values: CDR1 SQVTM, CDR2 ANQGSEA. This CDR3 region has 16 residues. Trimming took off 7 bases at V and 5 bases at J, with 25 bases between the two ends. This CDR3 is CSGNQGGHPGLDTQYF. CDR3 nucleotide sequence: TGCAGCGGGAACCAAGGGGGACATCCGGGCTTAGATACGCAGTATTTT.

This chain joins TRBV27 and TRBJ2-7, with a possible D match to TRBD2 (5 bases). The CDR3 covers 13 residues. Trimming removed 0 bases from V and 3 bases from J, with 6 bases in between. Per the germline V gene, CDR1 is MNHEY and CDR2 is SMNVEV (reference sequence). CDR3 sequence (DNA): TGTGCCAGCAGTTTATCGGGGAGCTACGAGCAGTACTTC. It specifies CASSLSGSYEQYF.

The V call is TRBV27, the J call TRBJ2-1; D is perhaps TRBD1 (5 bases). CDR3 length equals 15 residues. V was clipped by 2 bases and J by 7 bases, with 15 bases between them. Germline V lookup: CDR1 MNHEY, CDR2 SMNVEV (reference sequence). CDR3 amino acids: CASSLRQGSGNEQFF. The CDR3 bases are TGTGCCAGCAGTTTAAGGCAGGGCTCAGGGAATGAGCAGTTCTTC.

This clone was observed once. V and J are TRBV14 and TRBJ1-4; D might be TRBD1 (6 bases). CDR1 is SGHDN, CDR2 FVKESK, per germline. With 0 bases removed from V and 3 bases from J, the gap between germline ends came to 11 bases. CDR3 size: 16 residues. CDR3 DNA sequence: TGTGCCAGCAGCCAAGATCTGCCAGGGGCTAATGAAAAACTGTTTTTT. This encodes CASSQDLPGANEKLFF.

The rearrangement links TRBV5-4 to TRBJ2-7; D perhaps matches TRBD2 (6 bases). This CDR3 region has 15 residues. The V and J ends lost 4 bases and 3 bases respectively, with 17 bases between them. Germline CDR1 reads SGHNT; CDR2 reads YYREEE (reference sequence). The DNA of the CDR3 is TGTGCCAGCAGCATGGGACTGCTCGGTGGCTACGAGCAGTACTTC. This translates into CASSMGLLGGYEQYF.

The gene calls are TRBV6-4 and TRBJ1-1, with 10 bases identical to TRBD1. The CDR3 totals 15 residues. Unmatched junction bases numbered 2, after V lost 0 bases and J lost 4 bases. Germline V gene sequence: CDR1 MRHNA, CDR2 SNTAGT. The CDR3 DNA reads TGTGCCAGCAGTGACTCCGACAGGGGGCCCACTGAAGCTTTCTTT. Its translation is CASSDSDRGPTEAFF.

The chain joins TRBV7-9 to TRBJ2-7; 11 bases line up with TRBD1. The ends lost 4 bases at V and 6 bases at J; junction bases unmatched: 11. CDR3 size: 16 residues. Germline CDR1 reads SEHNR; CDR2 reads FQNEAQ (reference sequence). The CDR3 reads CASSSPAGQGAGEQYF. The CDR3 DNA reads as TGTGCCAGCAGCTCCCCTGCCGGACAGGGGGCGGGCGAGCAGTACTTC.

J is TRBJ2-3 and V is TRBV11-2; TRBD2 might be the D (6 bases). V lost 5 bases and J lost 0, with 15 bases in between. There are 16 residues in the CDR3. The germline gives CDR1 SGHAT, CDR2 FQNNGV. The CDR3 sequence is CASSPGTGTSTDTQYF. CDR3 nucleotides: TGTGCCAGCAGCCCCGGGACGGGGACTAGCACAGATACGCAGTATTTT.

The chain has TRBV11-3 and TRBJ2-7, with 11 bases matching TRBD2. Trimming took 3 bases from V and 6 from J; bases not matched to a gene: 4. Per the germline V gene, CDR1 is SGHNT and CDR2 is YENEEA. The CDR3 contains 14 residues. The CDR3 loop reads CASSFTSGSSEQYF. The CDR3 DNA is TGTGCCAGCAGCTTTACTAGCGGGAGTTCCGAGCAGTACTTC.

The J gene is TRBJ2-1, the V gene TRBV27; 16 bases align to TRBD2. This CDR3 region has 14 residues. Germline V CDR1 and CDR2: MNHEY, SMNVEV (reference sequence). V lost 4 bases, J lost 15 bases, and 6 bases stayed unmatched. This chain's CDR3 is CASSWGLAGGRRFF. CDR3 coding DNA: TGTGCCAGCAGTTGGGGACTAGCGGGAGGGCGCCGGTTCTTC.

This chain links TRBV11-2 with TRBJ2-5, with 11 positions matching TRBD2. Per the germline V gene, CDR1 is SGHAT and CDR2 is FQNNGV. Trimming cost V 2 bases and J 1 base; bases outside gene matches: 9. The length of the CDR3 is 18 residues. As DNA, the CDR3 is TGTGCCAGCAGCTTACTACCCCACGGGACTAGCGGCCAAGAGACCCAGTACTTC. Protein product: CASSLLPHGTSGQETQYF. Full variable domain (missing parts from reference TRBV11-2 and TRBJ2-5): EAGVAQSPRYKIIEKRQSVAFWCNPISGHATLYWYQQILGQGPKLLIQFQNNGVVDDSQLPKDRFSAERLKGVDSTLKIQPAKLEDSAVYLCASSLLPHGTSGQETQYFGPGTRLLVL.

DNA for the CDR3: TGCAGCGTTGAAGAGGCAGGGAAGGATACGCAGTATTTT. Encoded protein: CSVEEAGKDTQYF. The chain uses TRBV29-1 and TRBJ2-3, with D possibly being TRBD1 (5 bases). With 0 bases removed from V and 6 bases from J, the gap between germline ends came to 10 bases. The CDR3 spans 13 residues. The V gene's germline CDR1 is SQVTM and CDR2 ANQGSEA.

The chain combines TRBV5-1 with TRBJ1-2; TRBD1 matches at 9 bases. The J segment lost 8 bases and the V segment lost 5 bases, leaving 10 bases of the junction unmatched. The CDR3 runs to 14 residues. Germline V gives CDR1 SGHRS, CDR2 YFSETQ. CDR3 DNA: TGCGCCAGCAGAGATGGGACAGGGATTTTCGGCTACACCTTC. Protein sequence: CASRDGTGIFGYTF.

The chain links TRBV18 to TRBJ2-5, with 11 positions matching TRBD2. V was pared by 5 bases and J by 1 base, with 0 bases of the junction left unmatched. The CDR3 totals 14 residues. Germline loops: CDR1 KGHSH, CDR2 LQKENI. CDR3 bases: TGTGCCAGCTCAGGGACTAGCGGCCAAGAGACCCAGTACTTC. Translation gives CASSGTSGQETQYF.

V gene TRBV5-1 combines with J gene TRBJ1-1; TRBD1 matches 7 bases. CDR1 SGHRS and CDR2 YFSETQ come from the germline V gene. V trimming: 0 bases; J trimming: 5 bases; junction bases outside the gene matches: 10. The CDR3 has 16 amino acids. The CDR3 region is CASSLGQLTGVTEAFF. In DNA, the CDR3 is TGCGCCAGCAGCTTGGGACAGCTTACAGGGGTTACTGAAGCTTTCTTT.

J is TRBJ2-5 and V is TRBV27; 7 nucleotides align to TRBD2. The length of the CDR3 is 18 residues. Germline V CDR1 and CDR2: MNHEY, SMNVEV (reference sequence). The trim removed 8 bases at V and 5 bases at J, leaving 23 bases unmatched. CDR3: CASRDSLGGSGAGETQYF. The CDR3 DNA reads as TGTGCCAGCCGCGACTCTCTAGGCGGGAGTGGAGCCGGGGAGACCCAGTACTTC.

This chain connects TRBV5-1 to TRBJ1-6, with TRBD1 matching over 8 bases. The CDR3 runs 16 residues. Germline loops: CDR1 SGHRS, CDR2 YFSETQ. The trim removed 3 bases at V and 1 base at J, leaving 3 bases unmatched. The CDR3 region has the DNA TGCGCCAGCAGCTCCACAGGGGGGTCCTATAATTCACCCCTCCACTTT. Protein sequence: CASSSTGGSYNSPLHF.

This clone was recorded only once. The rearrangement links TRBV24-1 to TRBJ2-1, with a weak D call TRBD2 (6 bases). CDR3 length: 15 amino acids. CDR1 is KGHDR and CDR2 is SFDVKD in the germline V gene. Trimming left V 10 bases short and J 0 bases short, with 15 bases between. The CDR3 here is CATSRLASSYNEQFF. The DNA of the CDR3 is TGTGCCACTTCCCGTCTAGCGTCCTCCTACAATGAGCAGTTCTTC.

This chain connects TRBV9 to TRBJ2-6; no reliable D call. The germline CDR1 and CDR2 sequences are SGDLS and YYNGEE. The CDR3 runs to 15 residues. Trimming left V 0 bases short and J 0 bases short, with 4 bases between. The CDR3 DNA is TGTGCCAGCAGCGTAGTCGGCTCTGGGGCCAACGTCCTGACTTTC. It specifies CASSVVGSGANVLTF.

This clone was seen more than once but under ten times. The gene calls are TRBV5-4 and TRBJ2-7; D may be TRBD1 (6 bases). This CDR3 has 15 residues. Germline V gene data show CDR1 as SGHNT and CDR2 as YYREEE (reference sequence). V was trimmed by 0 bases and J by 2 bases, leaving 12 bases between them. CDR3 in DNA: TGTGCCAGCAGCTTGGACAGGGAAATTCCCTACGAGCAGTACTTC. Its translation: CASSLDREIPYEQYF.

The chain couples TRBV6-5 to TRBJ2-7; no clear D gene. The germline V gene encodes CDR1 MNHEY and CDR2 SVGAGI. Trimming left V 8 bases short and J 1 base short, with 15 bases between. The CDR3 has 14 amino acids. CDR3 sequence reads: CASARHDESYEQYF. DNA of the CDR3: TGTGCCAGCGCCAGACATGACGAGTCCTACGAGCAGTACTTC.

CDR3 loop: CASSQKGDGYTF. The DNA for the CDR3 is TGTGCCAGCAGCCAAAAAGGGGATGGCTACACCTTC. This chain joins TRBV14 and TRBJ1-2; TRBD1 might be the D (5 bases). With 2 bases removed from V and 6 bases from J, the gap between germline ends came to 7 bases. This CDR3 is built from 12 residues. Per germline, CDR1 SGHDN and CDR2 FVKESK.

This chain uses TRBV7-8 with TRBJ1-3, with D possibly being TRBD1 (6 bases). Deletions cut 5 bases from V and 5 bases from J, with 19 bases between. Germline lookup yields CDR1 SGHVS and CDR2 FQNEAQ. The CDR3 consists of 16 residues. CDR3 DNA sequence: TGTGCCAGCAGCATACAGGGTGGTGGGGTCAGAAACACCATATATTTT. Translated, it gives CASSIQGGGVRNTIYF. Based on the CDR3 plus reference TRBV7-8 and TRBJ1-3, the full variable domain is GAGVSQSPRYKVAKRGQDVALRCDPISGHVSLFWYQQALGQGPEFLTYFQNEAQLDKSGLPSDRFFAERPEGSVSTLKIQRTQQEDSAVYLCASSIQGGGVRNTIYFGEGSWLTVV.

The chain joins TRBV5-1 to TRBJ1-2; tentative D call: TRBD1 (6 bases). The germline V gene has CDR1 SGHRS and CDR2 YFSETQ. V was clipped by 0 bases and J by 8 bases, with 14 bases between them. The CDR3 is 14 residues long. The CDR3 region has the DNA TGCGCCAGCAGCTTGGGGACAGTGACTGGCGGCTACACCTTC. Translating gives CASSLGTVTGGYTF.